What follows describes a single T cell receptor (beta chain). Germline V lookup: CDR1 KGHDR, CDR2 SFDVKD. The CDR3 extends over 13 amino acids. V shed 6 bases and J shed 0 bases, with 4 bases lying between them. The data stem from a study of identical twins. Each CDR3 protein gets one entry after TCRdb re-called the 5' RACE reads with MiXCR. The table records roughly 770,000 distinct CDR3 sequences, 15% to 20% of them present only once. This same sample was also taken into another study, of T cells expressing NK-cell markers. That report adds: Most of the eight sequenced donors were HCMV-seropositive; one was seronegative. In roughly six donors, dominant CD3+CD56+NKG2C+ clonotypes ranked among the top 10 CD8+ clonotypes.

The sample was PBMCs. The chain uses TRBV24-1 and TRBJ2-2; D is unclear. The sequence was obtained from a woman aged 18-29 years in good health. In DNA, the CDR3 is TGTGCCACCAGTTCTCCGAACACCGGGGAGCTGTTTTTT. Residues: CATSSPNTGELFF.